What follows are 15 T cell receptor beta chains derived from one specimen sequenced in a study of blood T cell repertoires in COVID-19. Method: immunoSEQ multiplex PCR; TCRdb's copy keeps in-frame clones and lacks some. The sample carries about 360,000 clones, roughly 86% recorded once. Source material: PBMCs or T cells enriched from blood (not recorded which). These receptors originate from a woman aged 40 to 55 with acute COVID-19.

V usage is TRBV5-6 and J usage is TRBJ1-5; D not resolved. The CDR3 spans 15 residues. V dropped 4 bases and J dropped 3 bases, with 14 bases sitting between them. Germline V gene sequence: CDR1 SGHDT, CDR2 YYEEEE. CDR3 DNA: TGTGCCAGCAGCCGAACTAGGACGGCCAATCAGCCCCAGCATTTT. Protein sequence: CASSRTRTANQPQHF.

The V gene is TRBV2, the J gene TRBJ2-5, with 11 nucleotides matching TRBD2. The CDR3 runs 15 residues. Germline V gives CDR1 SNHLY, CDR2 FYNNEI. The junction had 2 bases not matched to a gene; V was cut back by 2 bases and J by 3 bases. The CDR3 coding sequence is TGTGCCAGCAGTGAACCTAGCGGGGGGAAAGAGACCCAGTACTTC. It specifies CASSEPSGGKETQYF.

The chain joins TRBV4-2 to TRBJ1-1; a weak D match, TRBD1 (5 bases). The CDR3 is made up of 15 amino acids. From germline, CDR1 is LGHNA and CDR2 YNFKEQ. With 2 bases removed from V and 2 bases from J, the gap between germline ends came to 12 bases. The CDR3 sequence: CASSQHYRSNTEAFF. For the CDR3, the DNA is TGTGCCAGCAGCCAACACTACAGGAGTAACACTGAAGCTTTCTTT.

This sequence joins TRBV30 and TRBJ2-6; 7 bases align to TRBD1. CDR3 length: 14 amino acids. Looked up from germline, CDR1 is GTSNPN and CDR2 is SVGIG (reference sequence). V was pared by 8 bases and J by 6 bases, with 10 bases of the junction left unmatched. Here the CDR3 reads CAGGSGGSANVLTF. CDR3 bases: TGTGCCGGGGGTTCAGGGGGATCGGCCAACGTCCTGACTTTC.

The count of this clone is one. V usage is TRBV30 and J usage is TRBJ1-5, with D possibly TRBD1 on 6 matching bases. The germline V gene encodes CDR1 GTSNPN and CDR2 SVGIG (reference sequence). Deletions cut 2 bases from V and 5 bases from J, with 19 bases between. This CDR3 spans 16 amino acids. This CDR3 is CAWSPGPRTVHQPQHF. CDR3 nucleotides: TGTGCCTGGAGTCCAGGCCCCCGGACAGTCCATCAGCCCCAGCATTTT.

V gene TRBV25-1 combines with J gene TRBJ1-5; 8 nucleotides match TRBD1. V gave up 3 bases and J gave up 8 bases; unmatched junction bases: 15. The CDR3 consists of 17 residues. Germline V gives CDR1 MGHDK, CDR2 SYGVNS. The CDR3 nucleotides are TGTGCCAGCAGTGATACTACCGCGACAGGGGTTGTAGAGCCCCAGCATTTT. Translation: CASSDTTATGVVEPQHF.

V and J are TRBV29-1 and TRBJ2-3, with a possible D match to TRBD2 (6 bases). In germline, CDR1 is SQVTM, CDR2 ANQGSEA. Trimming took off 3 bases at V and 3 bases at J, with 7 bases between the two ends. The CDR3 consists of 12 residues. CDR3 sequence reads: CSVEEGTDTQYF. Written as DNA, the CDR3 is TGCAGCGTTGAGGAGGGGACAGATACGCAGTATTTT.

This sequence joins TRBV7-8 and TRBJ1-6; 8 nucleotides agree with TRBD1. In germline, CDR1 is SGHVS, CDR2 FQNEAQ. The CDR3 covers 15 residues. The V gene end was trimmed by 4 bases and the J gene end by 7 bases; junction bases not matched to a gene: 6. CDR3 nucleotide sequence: TGTGCCAGCAGCTCCCGGGACAGGCGCAATTCACCCCTCCACTTT. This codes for CASSSRDRRNSPLHF.

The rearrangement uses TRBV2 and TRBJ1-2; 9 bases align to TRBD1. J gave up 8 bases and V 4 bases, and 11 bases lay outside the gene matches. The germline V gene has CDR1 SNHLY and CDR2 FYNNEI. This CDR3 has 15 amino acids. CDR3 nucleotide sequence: TGTGCCAGCAGTGGGGTACGAAGGACAGGGGAAGGCTACACCTTC. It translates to CASSGVRRTGEGYTF.

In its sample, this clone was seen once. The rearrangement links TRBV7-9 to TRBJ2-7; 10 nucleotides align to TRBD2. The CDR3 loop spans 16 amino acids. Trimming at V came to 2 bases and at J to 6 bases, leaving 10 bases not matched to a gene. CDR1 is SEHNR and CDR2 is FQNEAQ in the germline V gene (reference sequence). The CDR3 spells CASSLPSGGAVGEQYF. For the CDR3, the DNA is TGTGCCAGCAGCTTACCGAGCGGGGGGGCCGTGGGCGAGCAGTACTTC.

The CDR3 here is CASTPGADGYTF. The CDR3 nucleotides are TGTGCCAGCACCCCCGGAGCTGATGGCTACACCTTC. This chain links TRBV6-6 with TRBJ1-2; D not certain. The CDR3 is 12 amino acids. CDR1 is MNHNY, CDR2 SVGAGI, per germline (reference sequence). Trimming stripped 7 bases from V and 6 bases from J, with 12 bases between.

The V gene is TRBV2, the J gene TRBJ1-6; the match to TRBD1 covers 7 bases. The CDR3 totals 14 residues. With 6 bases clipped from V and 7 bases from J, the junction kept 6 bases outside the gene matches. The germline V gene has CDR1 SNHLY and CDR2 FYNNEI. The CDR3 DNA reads TGTGCCAGCAGCCCCGGGACAGAGAATTCACCCCTCCACTTT. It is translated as CASSPGTENSPLHF. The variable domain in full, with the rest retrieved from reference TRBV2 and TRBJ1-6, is EPEVTQTPSHQVTQMGQEVILRCVPISNHLYFYWYRQILGQKVEFLVSFYNNEISEKSEIFDDQFSVERPDGSNFTLKIRSTKLEDSAMYFCASSPGTENSPLHFGNGTRLTVT.

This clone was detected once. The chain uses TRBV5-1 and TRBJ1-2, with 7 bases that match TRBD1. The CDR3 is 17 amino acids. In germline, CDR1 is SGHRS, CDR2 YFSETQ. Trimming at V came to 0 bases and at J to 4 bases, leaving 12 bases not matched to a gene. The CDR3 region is CASSLGATGRVGYGYTF. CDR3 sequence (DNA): TGCGCCAGCAGCTTGGGGGCGACAGGGCGTGTAGGCTATGGCTACACCTTC. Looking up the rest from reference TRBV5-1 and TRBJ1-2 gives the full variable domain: KAGVTQTPRYLIKTRGQQVTLSCSPISGHRSVSWYQQTPGQGLQFLFEYFSETQRNKGNFPGRFSGRQFSNSRSEMNVSTLELGDSALYLCASSLGATGRVGYGYTFGSGTRLTVV.

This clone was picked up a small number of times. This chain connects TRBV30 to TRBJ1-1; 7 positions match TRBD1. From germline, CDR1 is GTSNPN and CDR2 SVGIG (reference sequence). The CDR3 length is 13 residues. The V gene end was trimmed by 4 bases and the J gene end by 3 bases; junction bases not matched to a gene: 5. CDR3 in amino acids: CAWTLDRDTEAFF. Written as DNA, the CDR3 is TGTGCCTGGACCTTAGACAGGGACACTGAAGCTTTCTTT.

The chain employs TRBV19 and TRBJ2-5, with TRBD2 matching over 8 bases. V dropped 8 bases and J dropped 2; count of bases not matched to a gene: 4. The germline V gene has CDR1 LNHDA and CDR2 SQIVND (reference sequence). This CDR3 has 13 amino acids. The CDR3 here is CASSQRGQETQYF. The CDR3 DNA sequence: TGTGCCAGTTCGCAGCGGGGGCAAGAGACCCAGTACTTC.